This TCR beta chain was documented in a study of blood T cell repertoires in COVID-19. Study background: COVID-19 samples, acute and convalescent, were from the United States, Italy and Spain. Nucleic acid was either cDNA or gDNA, and it came from T cells, B-cell-depleted T cells, or PBMCs.

CDR1 SGHRS and CDR2 YFSETQ come from the germline V gene. The V end lost 4 bases, the J end lost 4 bases, and 23 bases lay between the germline ends. This CDR3 spans 18 amino acids. Patients from Seattle were sampled longitudinally, starting during active infection. This clone was seen a single time. In the source study's methods: Counts of nucleated cells, estimated from reference gene primer amplification, were obtained. This table comes from immunoSEQ multiplex PCR, and its TCRdb copy is limited to in-frame clones, with some not included. V, J and clone size reflect that table, while D and trimming were determined from the DNA. Of about 240,000 clones listed, roughly 91% are singletons.

The genes are TRBV5-1 and TRBJ2-2, with D tentatively TRBD1 (5 bases). Source material: peripheral blood. This receptor was taken from a man younger than 40 with COVID-19, enrolled during active disease. The CDR3 DNA sequence: TGCGCCAGCAGCCCAGGAATAGACAGTCTCGCGGCCACCGGGGAGCTGTTTTTT. Its translation: CASSPGIDSLAATGELFF. The full variable domain, completed using reference TRBV5-1 and TRBJ2-2, is KAGVTQTPRYLIKTRGQQVTLSCSPISGHRSVSWYQQTPGQGLQFLFEYFSETQRNKGNFPGRFSGRQFSNSRSEMNVSTLELGDSALYLCASSPGIDSLAATGELFFGEGSRLTVL.